This TCR beta chain originates from a study of glioma-infiltrating T cells after dendritic cell vaccination. The study, taken as a whole, reports: The cohort had few patients with full blood and tumor sets.

As to time point: after dendritic cell vaccination, including at tumor progression/relapse. Trimming stripped 2 bases from V and 6 bases from J, with 14 bases between. Germline CDR1 reads MNHNS; CDR2 reads SASEGT. This CDR3 region has 14 residues. Turning to this clone: Its cognate antigen is unknown.

Method: immunoSEQ multiplex PCR; TCRdb's copy keeps in-frame clones and lacks some. The sample lists 70,000 to 90,000 clones, roughly four fifths occurring once. The V call is TRBV6-1, the J call TRBJ2-7; TRBD1 is a possible D gene (6 bases). The starting material was blood, obtained after dendritic cell vaccination. The source of this sequence is a human donor with glioblastoma. The CDR3: CASSEQGQTREQYF. The CDR3 DNA reads as TGTGCCAGCAGTGAACAGGGGCAGACCCGCGAGCAGTACTTC.